The 7 T cell receptor beta chains given below trace back to one sample, sequenced in a study of shared clonotypes between healthy human individuals (TCRdb year 2020). Library prep was done by the immunoSEQ multiplex PCR assay. Sourced from immuneACCESS, this table was stored by TCRdb with only in-frame sequences that have V and J called. A share of the clones is absent; for the studies checked, an unresolved V gene accounts for under half, and the remainder has no known explanation. Here the sample has under 2.5 million clones; 92% occur a single time. 0.37% of the sample belongs to the ten largest clones. The sample comprised naive CD4+ T cells from PBMCs. Sample cell subset or site, as interpreted from the label and publication: CD45RA+ positively selected. Every receptor here comes from a man aged 18 to 30 in good health. Some clones in this sample may be carry-over from other donors' samples.

This chain joins TRBV4-1 and TRBJ2-6, with unresolved D. Trimming cost V 2 bases and J 0 bases, with 11 bases left between them. Germline V gives CDR1 MGHRA, CDR2 YSYEKL. The CDR3 is 17 amino acids. The chain's CDR3 is CASSQYFKLSGANVLTF. The CDR3 DNA follows: TGCGCCAGCAGCCAATATTTTAAGCTCTCTGGGGCCAACGTCCTGACTTTC.

J is TRBJ1-2 and V is TRBV27; D unresolved. V was cut by 5 bases and J by 8 bases, with 21 bases left in between. The CDR3 spans 15 residues. The germline V gene encodes CDR1 MNHEY and CDR2 SMNVEV (reference sequence). The CDR3 DNA sequence: TGTGCCAGCAGTCCTCATAGGGCTGAGTTTGCGGGCTACACCTTC. Protein: CASSPHRAEFAGYTF.

The chain combines TRBV9 with TRBJ2-7; tentatively, D is TRBD1 (6 bases). The V gene lost 0 bases and the J gene lost 3 bases, with 10 bases spanning the gap. The germline CDR1 and CDR2 sequences are SGDLS and YYNGEE. CDR3 length: 14 amino acids. The CDR3 DNA is TGTGCCAGCAGCGTAGTGGACAGCTTCTACGAGCAGTACTTC. Translating it yields CASSVVDSFYEQYF. Combining the CDR3 with reference TRBV9 and TRBJ2-7 gives the whole variable domain DSGVTQTPKHLITATGQRVTLRCSPRSGDLSVYWYQQSLDQGLQFLIQYYNGEERAKGNILERFSAQQFPDLHSELNLSSLELGDSALYFCASSVVDSFYEQYFGPGTRLTVT.

This sequence joins TRBV2 and TRBJ2-7; 8 nucleotides agree with TRBD2. The CDR3 has 17 amino acids. The V gene's germline CDR1 is SNHLY and CDR2 FYNNEI. V shed 6 bases, J shed 0 bases, and the junction held 13 bases outside the gene matches. The CDR3 region is CASRRGLASMSSYEQYF. The CDR3, as DNA: TGTGCCAGCAGGCGCGGACTAGCTTCTATGAGCTCCTACGAGCAGTACTTC.

The gene calls are TRBV5-1 and TRBJ2-7; D perhaps matches TRBD1 (5 bases). There are 15 residues in the CDR3. V gave up 5 bases and J gave up 4 bases, with 19 bases separating them. Germline CDR1 SGHRS, CDR2 YFSETQ. CDR3 DNA sequence: TGCGCCAGCAGTCCTGGGCAGGGTCCTGTGTACGAGCAGTACTTC. Its protein is CASSPGQGPVYEQYF.

This clone appeared a single time. The chain is built from TRBV7-9 and TRBJ2-1; TRBD2 matches 16 bases. CDR1 is SEHNR and CDR2 is FQNEAQ in the germline V gene (reference sequence). With 3 bases clipped from V and 10 bases from J, the junction kept 3 bases outside the gene matches. The CDR3 length is 15 residues. In DNA form, the CDR3 reads TGTGCCAGCAGCTTGGGACTAGCGGGAGGGGACGAGCAGTTCTTC. It is translated as CASSLGLAGGDEQFF. The entire variable domain, with the rest obtained from reference TRBV7-9 and TRBJ2-1, is as follows: DTGVSQNPRHKITKRGQNVTFRCDPISEHNRLYWYRQTLGQGPEFLTYFQNEAQLEKSRLLSDRFSAERPKGSFSTLEIQRTEQGDSAMYLCASSLGLAGGDEQFFGPGTRLTVL.

Worth noting for this clone: Likely a read error: the CDR3 ends without its conserved phenylalanine or tryptophan. The limits of the CDR3 on the DNA are not certain, so only TCRdb's listed CDR3 is given. The CDR3 reads CASSENSGISPPNN. V gene TRBV6-1 combines with J gene TRBJ2-3; the table's D gene call, TRBD2, was not cross checked with the DNA. The CDR3 extends over 14 residues, inclusive of both ends. Germline V gene data show CDR1 as MNHNS and CDR2 as SASEGT.